One and the same sample provided the 32 T cell receptor beta chains below, sequenced in a study of cytomegalovirus exposure and HLA in healthy donors. Use of 60 Vbeta and 13 Jbeta primers characterized the PCR. The data were produced by immunoSEQ multiplex PCR, yet TCRdb's version contains in-frame clones alone and is incomplete. This sample has about 160,000 clones, with approximately 80% found just once. Sample: PBMCs. These receptors came from a man aged 50 to 60 in good health and CMV-seropositive.

The chain employs TRBV29-1 and TRBJ1-2, with D perhaps TRBD1 (6 bases). Germline V gene data show CDR1 as SQVTM and CDR2 as ANQGSEA. This CDR3 comprises 12 residues. The V and J ends lost 5 bases and 8 bases respectively, with 15 bases between them. This CDR3 reads CSVPDSRYGYTF. The CDR3 DNA is TGCAGCGTTCCGGACAGCCGATACGGCTACACCTTC.

This chain links TRBV2 with TRBJ1-1; no clear D. The CDR3 is made up of 13 amino acids. Trimming removed 4 bases at V and 1 base at J, with 7 bases between. The germline gives CDR1 SNHLY, CDR2 FYNNEI. The CDR3 DNA reads as TGTGCCAGCAGTGTCCCAGGGAACACTGAAGCTTTCTTT. This sequence encodes CASSVPGNTEAFF.

J is TRBJ2-7 and V is TRBV5-7; 8 bases are shared with TRBD2. TRBV5-7 is reported as an ORF; its role is uncertain. This CDR3 comprises 18 residues. V lost 7 bases and J lost 3; bases outside the gene matches: 21. The CDR3 region has the DNA TGTGCCAGCTTCTCGGGACTAGTTACCCCTAGGCGGGTCTACGAGCAGTACTTC. It encodes CASFSGLVTPRRVYEQYF.

J is TRBJ1-2 and V is TRBV5-4, with TRBD1 identical over 7 bases. V lost 6 bases and J lost 0; bases outside the gene matches: 8. The germline gives CDR1 SGHNT, CDR2 YYREEE (reference sequence). This CDR3 comprises 15 residues. The CDR3 reads CASTLDRRANYGYTF. The CDR3 region has the DNA TGTGCCAGCACTTTGGACAGGCGAGCTAACTATGGCTACACCTTC.

The chain uses TRBV5-5 and TRBJ1-5, with 7 bases lining up with TRBD1. The CDR3 sequence is 15 residues long. The junction had 7 bases not matched to a gene; V was cut back by 0 bases and J by 7 bases. Germline-derived CDR1 and CDR2 are SGHKS and YYEKEE (reference sequence). As DNA, the CDR3 is TGTGCCAGCAGCTTGGATGGGGGACAGCTACAGCCCCAGCATTTT. Translating gives CASSLDGGQLQPQHF.

This rearrangement joins TRBV7-9 to TRBJ2-1; 11 bases agree with TRBD2. Germline assignment: CDR1 SEHNR and CDR2 FQNEAQ (reference sequence). CDR3 length: 18 residues. Trimming cost V 2 bases and J 8 bases; bases outside gene matches: 14. The CDR3 DNA is TGTGCCAGCAGCTTACCCTTTCGACTAGCGGGACTTAGGGATGAGCAGTTCTTC. Amino acid sequence: CASSLPFRLAGLRDEQFF. The full variable domain, rest sourced from reference TRBV7-9 and TRBJ2-1, is DTGVSQNPRHKITKRGQNVTFRCDPISEHNRLYWYRQTLGQGPEFLTYFQNEAQLEKSRLLSDRFSAERPKGSFSTLEIQRTEQGDSAMYLCASSLPFRLAGLRDEQFFGPGTRLTVL.

The CDR3 bases are TGTGCCACCAGCAGAGATGGGACAGGTCATAATGAAAAACTGTTTTTT. Translating gives CATSRDGTGHNEKLFF. The chain links TRBV15 to TRBJ1-4, with 8 nucleotides matching TRBD1. This CDR3 has 16 amino acids. The ends lost 0 bases at V and 4 bases at J; junction bases unmatched: 4. Germline loops: CDR1 LNHNV, CDR2 YYDKDF (reference sequence).

The chain combines TRBV27 with TRBJ1-6; the D is unclear. Germline CDR1 is MNHEY and CDR2 is SMNVEV (reference sequence). With 7 bases removed from V and 7 bases from J, the gap between germline ends came to 5 bases. There are 11 residues in the CDR3. CDR3 DNA sequence: TGTGCCAGCAAGAGCAATTCACCCCTCCACTTT. Amino acids: CASKSNSPLHF.

CDR3 sequence reads: CASSRRTGRTGELFF. The CDR3 DNA sequence: TGTGCCAGCAGCCGCCGGACAGGGCGCACCGGGGAGCTGTTTTTT. The chain carries TRBV14 and TRBJ2-2; 8 nucleotides match TRBD1. The germline gives CDR1 SGHDN, CDR2 FVKESK. The length of the CDR3 is 15 residues. V was pared by 4 bases and J by 4 bases, with 5 bases of the junction left unmatched.

The J gene is TRBJ1-6, the V gene TRBV5-1, with unresolved D. The V end lost 0 bases, the J end lost 2 bases, and 3 bases lay between the germline ends. The CDR3 length is 14 residues. The V gene's germline CDR1 is SGHRS and CDR2 YFSETQ. CDR3 in amino acids: CASSLGTYNSPLHF. The DNA for the CDR3 is TGCGCCAGCAGCTTGGGTACCTATAATTCACCCCTCCACTTT.

In this sample, this clone turned up once. V and J are TRBV6-5 and TRBJ2-3; D gene uncertain. The CDR3 is 13 amino acids. Germline V gives CDR1 MNHEY, CDR2 SVGAGI. V was trimmed by 8 bases and J by 0 bases, leaving 9 bases between them. CDR3 DNA: TGTGCCAGCCACTCCGTTAGCACAGATACGCAGTATTTT. Residues: CASHSVSTDTQYF.

This chain joins TRBV6-1 and TRBJ1-3; the match to TRBD1 covers 9 bases. The trim removed 11 bases at V and 2 bases at J, leaving 10 bases unmatched. The germline V gene encodes CDR1 MNHNS and CDR2 SASEGT. The CDR3 runs 15 residues. DNA of the CDR3: TGTGCCGCTTCTCCAGGACAGGGGACTGGAAACACCATATATTTT. Protein product: CAASPGQGTGNTIYF.

CDR3 coding DNA: TGTGCCAGTAGTTTTAGAAGGCGGGGGGGAAGCACAGATACGCAGTATTTT. Protein sequence: CASSFRRRGGSTDTQYF. The V gene is TRBV19, the J gene TRBJ2-3; 9 nucleotides match TRBD2. Trimming cost V 5 bases and J 0 bases; bases outside gene matches: 9. CDR1 and CDR2 from the germline V gene are LNHDA and SQIVND (reference sequence). The CDR3 is made up of 17 amino acids.

This sequence joins TRBV19 and TRBJ2-1; 7 bases line up with TRBD2. The germline gives CDR1 LNHDA, CDR2 SQIVND (reference sequence). This CDR3 contains 16 residues. After removal of 1 base from V and 6 bases from J, the junction contained 9 bases not matched to a gene. CDR3 amino acids: CASSIGRRAGANEQFF. DNA for the CDR3: TGTGCCAGTAGTATAGGCCGACGGGCGGGAGCCAATGAGCAGTTCTTC. The complete variable domain, with remaining parts taken from reference TRBV19 and TRBJ2-1, reads DGGITQSPKYLFRKEGQNVTLSCEQNLNHDAMYWYRQDPGQGLRLIYYSQIVNDFQKGDIAEGYSVSREKKESFPLTVTSAQKNPTAFYLCASSIGRRAGANEQFFGPGTRLTVL.

The chain combines TRBV19 with TRBJ1-2; D not certain. Germline lookup yields CDR1 LNHDA and CDR2 SQIVND (reference sequence). The CDR3 runs to 12 residues. Trimming took 6 bases from V and 4 from J, leaving 9 bases between them. CDR3 region: CASRDFGYGYTF. The CDR3 region has the DNA TGTGCCAGTAGGGACTTCGGCTATGGCTACACCTTC.

The rearrangement links TRBV19 to TRBJ2-6; 7 bases are a match to TRBD2. CDR3 length: 17 residues. Germline trimming cut 10 bases from V and 0 bases from J; bases unmatched to any gene: 12. CDR1 is LNHDA, CDR2 SQIVND, per germline (reference sequence). This chain's CDR3 is CATRPRRESSGANVLTF. The CDR3 DNA reads as TGTGCCACCCGACCCAGGCGGGAGAGCTCTGGGGCCAACGTCCTGACTTTC.

The V and J genes are TRBV4-1 and TRBJ2-5, with 7 bases identical to TRBD2. Germline CDR1 and CDR2: MGHRA and YSYEKL. The CDR3 has 15 amino acids. V shed 4 bases, J shed 5 bases, and the junction held 10 bases outside the gene matches. The CDR3 sequence is CASSRGEGSLETQYF. The CDR3, as DNA: TGCGCCAGCAGCCGAGGGGAGGGATCGTTGGAGACCCAGTACTTC.

This clone was seen only once. V usage is TRBV6-5 and J usage is TRBJ1-1; possible D gene TRBD1, 5 bases. Trimming left V 7 bases short and J 1 base short, with 7 bases between. Germline V CDR1 and CDR2: MNHEY, SVGAGI. The CDR3 runs to 12 residues. The CDR3 region has the DNA TGTGCCAGCACAACAGGGAACACTGAAGCTTTCTTT. Its translation: CASTTGNTEAFF.

V is TRBV27 and J is TRBJ1-5, with D unclear. V gave up 4 bases and J gave up 7 bases, with 11 bases separating them. The CDR3 has 13 amino acids. Germline V gene lookup returns CDR1 MNHEY and CDR2 SMNVEV (reference sequence). The CDR3: CASSYTPGQPQHF. The DNA for the CDR3 is TGTGCCAGCAGTTATACACCCGGGCAGCCCCAGCATTTT.

This sequence joins TRBV7-3 and TRBJ2-1; 14 nucleotides agree with TRBD2. After removal of 4 bases from V and 9 bases from J, the junction contained 5 bases not matched to a gene. The CDR3 is 15 residues long. From germline, CDR1 is SGHTA and CDR2 FQGTGA. CDR3 in amino acids: CASSSTSGGAGEQFF. DNA of the CDR3: TGTGCCAGCAGCTCGACTAGCGGGGGGGCCGGTGAGCAGTTCTTC.

The chain uses TRBV5-4 and TRBJ1-1; D not certain. With 1 base removed from V and 1 base from J, the gap between germline ends came to 5 bases. CDR1 and CDR2 from the germline V gene are SGHNT and YYREEE (reference sequence). The CDR3 sequence is 13 residues long. CDR3 residues: CASSLSWNTEAFF. CDR3 nucleotide sequence: TGTGCCAGCAGCTTGTCCTGGAACACTGAAGCTTTCTTT.

This chain links TRBV27 with TRBJ1-6, with D perhaps matching TRBD1 (5 bases). Trimming shortened V by 2 bases and J by 5 bases, and 16 bases separated the two germline ends. Germline V lookup: CDR1 MNHEY, CDR2 SMNVEV (reference sequence). The CDR3 is 17 amino acids. In DNA, the CDR3 is TGTGCCAGCAGTTTAGGGGCCGAGGGAGGAAATAATTCACCCCTCCACTTT. This translates into CASSLGAEGGNNSPLHF.

V is TRBV27 and J is TRBJ1-1; no reliable D call. Germline V gene data show CDR1 as MNHEY and CDR2 as SMNVEV (reference sequence). V dropped 2 bases and J dropped 1 base, with 8 bases sitting between them. The CDR3 is 14 residues long. CDR3 in DNA: TGTGCCAGCAGTTTAGGTCCCGGGAACACTGAAGCTTTCTTT. Amino acids: CASSLGPGNTEAFF.

The genes are TRBV2 and TRBJ1-5; the D is unclear. Trimming removed 1 base from V and 7 bases from J, with 8 bases in between. The CDR3 has 13 amino acids. Germline CDR1 reads SNHLY; CDR2 reads FYNNEI. The CDR3 coding sequence is TGTGCCAGCAGTGAAGGCCAGTACCAGCCCCAGCATTTT. Translation gives CASSEGQYQPQHF.

The rearrangement joins TRBV4-1 to TRBJ2-4, with 7 bases aligning to TRBD1. V dropped 0 bases and J dropped 8; count of bases not matched to a gene: 10. This CDR3 is 16 amino acids long. From germline, CDR1 is MGHRA and CDR2 YSYEKL. CDR3 nucleotides: TGCGCCAGCAGCCAAGAGTTCGTGCGGCAGGGGGACATTCAGTACTTC. Its protein product is CASSQEFVRQGDIQYF.

The V call is TRBV4-2, the J call TRBJ2-5; perhaps TRBD2 as D (6 bases). The CDR3 consists of 14 residues. Trimming left V 2 bases short and J 5 bases short, with 12 bases between. CDR1 and CDR2 from the germline V gene are LGHNA and YNFKEQ. CDR3 protein: CASSQPGVRETQYF. In DNA, the CDR3 is TGTGCCAGCAGCCAACCGGGAGTCCGGGAGACCCAGTACTTC.

The genes are TRBV18 and TRBJ2-3, with D perhaps TRBD2 (7 bases). This CDR3 has 17 amino acids. Per germline, CDR1 KGHSH and CDR2 LQKENI. The V end was cut by 2 bases, the J end by 1 base, with 16 bases between. CDR3 DNA: TGTGCCAGCTCACCAACGGGGGGCCCGCGGGGCACAGATACGCAGTATTTT. The encoded protein is CASSPTGGPRGTDTQYF.

The chain has TRBV5-5 and TRBJ1-5; no clear D gene. Germline V gives CDR1 SGHKS, CDR2 YYEKEE (reference sequence). The length of the CDR3 is 15 residues. Trimming removed 1 base at V and 2 bases at J, with 10 bases between. The CDR3 spells CASSLKNMGNQPQHF. CDR3 DNA sequence: TGTGCCAGCAGCTTGAAGAACATGGGCAATCAGCCCCAGCATTTT.

This chain joins TRBV10-2 and TRBJ1-5; D is ambiguous. The germline gives CDR1 WSHSY, CDR2 SAAADI. CDR3 size: 12 residues. Between the trimmed V and J ends, which lost 9 bases and 4 bases, there was a span of 10 bases. This CDR3 reads CASTDYNQPQHF. The CDR3 bases are TGCGCCAGTACGGACTATAATCAGCCCCAGCATTTT.

The chain links TRBV9 to TRBJ2-3, with 7 positions matching TRBD2. The junction had 10 bases not matched to a gene; V was cut back by 4 bases and J by 2 bases. Germline V gene lookup returns CDR1 SGDLS and CDR2 YYNGEE. The CDR3 is 16 amino acids. CDR3 bases: TGTGCCAGCAGCCCCTCCCCCGGGGGGTACACAGATACGCAGTATTTT. Its protein is CASSPSPGGYTDTQYF.

V usage is TRBV5-4 and J usage is TRBJ1-2; 7 bases match TRBD1. Germline-derived CDR1 and CDR2 are SGHNT and YYREEE (reference sequence). With V trimmed by 6 bases and J by 4 bases, 9 bases remained unmatched. The CDR3 totals 14 residues. The CDR3 reads CASTPPGGGYGYTF. The CDR3 DNA sequence: TGTGCCAGCACTCCCCCAGGGGGTGGCTATGGCTACACCTTC.

This chain uses TRBV19 with TRBJ2-5; 9 nucleotides line up with TRBD2. The CDR3 covers 16 residues. CDR1 is LNHDA and CDR2 is SQIVND in the germline V gene (reference sequence). Trimming removed 6 bases from V and 0 bases from J; junction bases left unmatched: 8. CDR3 loop: CASSPSGAMYQETQYF. In DNA form, the CDR3 reads TGTGCCAGTAGCCCTAGCGGGGCGATGTACCAAGAGACCCAGTACTTC.